This T cell receptor beta chain emerged from a study of T-cell reconstitution after alpha-beta-depleted transplantation in children. Unique molecular identifiers were incorporated into the prepared TCRbeta library. One entry per CDR3 protein, called by TCRdb with MiXCR from the PCR reads. This sample has some 500,000 distinct CDR3 sequences, with 30% to 35% found just once. Sample: PBMCs from the stem cell graft donor, taken from the stem cell graft. This clonotype was obtained from a human donor who donated a stem cell graft to a child with aplastic anemia.

CDR3 region: CSARVGRGRSEQYF. The CDR3 DNA sequence: TGCAGTGCTAGAGTCGGCAGGGGGCGAAGCGAGCAGTACTTC. This chain links TRBV20-1 with TRBJ2-7, with TRBD1 matching over 8 bases. CDR3 size: 14 residues. The ends lost 1 base at V and 6 bases at J; junction bases unmatched: 8. Germline CDR1 and CDR2: DFQATT and SNEGSKA (reference sequence).